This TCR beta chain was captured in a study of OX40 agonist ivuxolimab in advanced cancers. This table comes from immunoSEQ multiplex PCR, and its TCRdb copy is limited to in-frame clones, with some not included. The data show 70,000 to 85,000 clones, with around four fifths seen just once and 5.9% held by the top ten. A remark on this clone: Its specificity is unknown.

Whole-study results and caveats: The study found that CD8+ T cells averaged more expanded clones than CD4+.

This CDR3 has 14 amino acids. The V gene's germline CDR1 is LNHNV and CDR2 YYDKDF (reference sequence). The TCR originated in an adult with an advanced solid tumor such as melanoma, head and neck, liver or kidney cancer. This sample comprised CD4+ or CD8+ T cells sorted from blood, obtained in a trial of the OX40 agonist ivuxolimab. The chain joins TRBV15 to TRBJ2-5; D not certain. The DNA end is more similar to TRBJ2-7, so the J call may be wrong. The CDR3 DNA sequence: TGTGCCACCAGCAGAGATCGCGGATACTACGAGCAGTACTTC. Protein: CATSRDRGYYEQYF.